The rows below give T cell receptor beta chains drawn from one sample of a study of a mutant IDH1 vaccine in newly diagnosed glioma. Data came from immunoSEQ multiplex PCR; TCRdb stores just in-frame clones and leaves some out. The data show under 50,000 clones, approximately 89% seen once. For these TCRs, the target antigens are not known. The sequences come from PBMCs, collected from a glioma patient whose treatment included an IDH1 peptide vaccine. The receptor source for this set is a man aged 50-60 years with glioma. The CDR3 runs from the conserved cysteine through the conserved F or W. A D gene is named only where the DNA matches it firmly.

J,V,D,CDR3,DNA
TRBJ2-2,TRBV5-1,NA,CASSLPGSSTGELFF,TGCGCCAGCAGCTTACCCGGGTCCTCCACCGGGGAGCTGTTTTTT
TRBJ2-5,TRBV5-4,NA,CASSLQGRETQYF,TGTGCCAGCAGCTTGCAGGGCCGGGAGACCCAGTACTTC
TRBJ1-1,TRBV18,TRBD1,CASSLDRVTEAFF,TGTGCCAGCTCACTTGACAGGGTCACTGAAGCTTTCTTT
TRBJ2-7,TRBV5-1,TRBD2,CASSRTSSHEQYF,TGCGCCAGCAGTAGGACTAGCAGCCACGAGCAGTACTTC
TRBJ1-1,TRBV27,TRBD1,CASSRRLTGMTEAFF,TGTGCCAGCAGTAGACGCCTGACAGGGATGACTGAAGCTTTCTTT
TRBJ2-1,TRBV5-6,NA,CASSLVPALTIYNEQFF,TGTGCCAGCAGCTTGGTTCCAGCTTTGACTATCTACAATGAGCAGTTCTTC
TRBJ1-4,TRBV6-5,NA,CASSSTVGGEKLFF,TGTGCCAGCAGTTCGACAGTGGGGGGTGAAAAACTGTTTTTT
TRBJ2-1,TRBV5-1,TRBD2,CASRSTSGGDNEQFF,TGCGCCAGCAGATCGACTAGCGGGGGGGACAATGAGCAGTTCTTC
TRBJ2-7,TRBV14,NA,CASSPSRESAYF,TGTGCCAGCAGCCCTAGTAGGGAATCCGCGTACTTC
TRBJ1-2,TRBV7-8,TRBD1,CASSLGDSRYGYTF,TGTGCCAGCAGCCTAGGGGACAGCCGATATGGCTACACCTTC
TRBJ1-1,TRBV5-1,NA,CASRAEWNTEAFF,TGCGCCAGCAGGGCCGAGTGGAACACTGAAGCTTTCTTT